This paragraph covers one T cell receptor beta chain sequence. The antigen is undetermined. This sample includes further DNA sequences coding for the same CDR3. These data originate in a study of shared clonotypes between healthy human individuals. Study observations and caveats: Naive subsets generally exceeded memory subsets in estimated richness. What rarefaction showed was incomplete sorted-subset sequencing despite large depth.

Deep-level assay runs were performed. How the authors handled the data: Owing to the provision of junction-only sequences devoid of quality scores by immunoSEQ, filtering differed. Sequencing used immunoSEQ multiplex PCR; TCRdb keeps in-frame clones, though not all of them. The V and J calls and clone size come from that table; D and trimming were worked out from the DNA. This table has about 2.4 million clones, 93% appearing once. Trimming left V 3 bases short and J 7 bases short, with 10 bases between. Germline V gene sequence: CDR1 KGHSH, CDR2 LQKENI. CDR3 length: 13 amino acids. V usage is TRBV18 and J usage is TRBJ1-5; D is unclear. Sequencing was done on a sample of naive CD4+ T cells from PBMCs. Subset denoted: CD45RA+ positively selected. The receptor was derived from a man aged 18 to 30 in good health. Some clones in this sample may be carry-over from other donors' samples. CDR3 in amino acids: CASSPLGGQPQHF. The CDR3 DNA reads TGTGCCAGCTCACCTCTCGGTGGACAGCCCCAGCATTTT.